This T cell receptor beta chain was found in a study of control samples from healthy donors and cancer patients. Here immunoSEQ multiplex PCR was the method, and the copy in TCRdb shows in-frame clones only, minus some. The sample records 22,000 or so clones, 88% being singletons. With V trimmed by 4 bases and J by 3 bases, 16 bases remained unmatched. The germline CDR1 and CDR2 sequences are SGHVS and FNYEAQ. This CDR3 contains 19 residues. The V call is TRBV7-6, the J call TRBJ2-1, with 9 nucleotides matching TRBD2. This receptor was identified in a woman between 55 and 75 years old with head and neck cancer. The sequenced sample was PBMCs. CDR3 coding DNA: TGTGCCAGCAGCTCCGGGACTAGCCAACGCAGAGGGGGCTACAATGAGCAGTTCTTC. Residues: CASSSGTSQRRGGYNEQFF.